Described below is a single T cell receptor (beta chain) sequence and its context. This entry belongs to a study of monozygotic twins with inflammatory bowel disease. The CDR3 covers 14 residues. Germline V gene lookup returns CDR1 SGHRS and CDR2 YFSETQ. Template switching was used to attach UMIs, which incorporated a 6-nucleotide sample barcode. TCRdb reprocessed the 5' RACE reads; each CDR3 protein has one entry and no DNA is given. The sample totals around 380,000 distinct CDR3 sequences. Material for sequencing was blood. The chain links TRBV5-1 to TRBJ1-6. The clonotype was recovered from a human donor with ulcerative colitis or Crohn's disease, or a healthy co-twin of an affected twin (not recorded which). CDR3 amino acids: CASSPGLLGSPLHF.